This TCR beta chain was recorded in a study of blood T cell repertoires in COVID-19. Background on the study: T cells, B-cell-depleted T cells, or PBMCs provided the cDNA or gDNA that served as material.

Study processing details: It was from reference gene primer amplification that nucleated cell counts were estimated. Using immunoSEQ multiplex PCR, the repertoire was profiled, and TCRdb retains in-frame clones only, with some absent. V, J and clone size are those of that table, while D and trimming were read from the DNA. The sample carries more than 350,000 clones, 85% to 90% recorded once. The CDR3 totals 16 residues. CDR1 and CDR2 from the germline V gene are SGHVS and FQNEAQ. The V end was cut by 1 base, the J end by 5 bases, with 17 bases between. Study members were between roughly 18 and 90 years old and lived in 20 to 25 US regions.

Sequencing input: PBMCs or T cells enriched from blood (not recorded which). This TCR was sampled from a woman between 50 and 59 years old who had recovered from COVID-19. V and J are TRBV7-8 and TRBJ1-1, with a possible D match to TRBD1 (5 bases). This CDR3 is CASSLVSGTPRTEAFF. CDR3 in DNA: TGTGCCAGCAGCTTAGTTTCAGGGACTCCACGTACTGAAGCTTTCTTT.